This passage covers 18 T cell receptor beta chains from one sample sequenced in a study of CD8+CD57+ T cells in acquired aplastic anemia. TCR beta VDJ and CDR3 profiles were obtained from a genomic DNA template. Via MiXCR, TCRdb re-called the reads, giving one row per CDR3 protein. Of tens of thousands of distinct CDR3 sequences in the sample, roughly half were seen once. Input material: sorted CD4+, CD8+, or CD8+CD57+ T cells (not recorded which) from PBMCs. Receptor source: a human donor in good health, serving as a control.

Here the CDR3 reads CASSDWGQGTNEKLFF. The DNA of the CDR3 is TGTGCCAGCAGTGACTGGGGACAGGGCACTAATGAAAAACTGTTTTTT. The V and J genes are TRBV2 and TRBJ1-4; 9 bases match TRBD1. The CDR3 is made up of 16 amino acids. CDR1 is SNHLY and CDR2 is FYNNEI in the germline V gene. J was trimmed by 2 bases and V by 3 bases; bases with no gene match: 4.

V is TRBV29-1 and J is TRBJ2-5; 8 positions agree with TRBD1. CDR3 length equals 13 residues. Germline V CDR1 and CDR2: SQVTM, ANQGSEA. With V trimmed by 4 bases and J by 5 bases, 6 bases remained unmatched. The CDR3 DNA follows: TGCAGCGTTGTGATGACAGGGGCGGAGACCCAGTACTTC. This translates into CSVVMTGAETQYF. The full variable domain, rest sourced from reference TRBV29-1 and TRBJ2-5, is SAVISQKPSRDICQRGTSLTIQCQVDSQVTMMFWYRQQPGQSLTLIATANQGSEATYESGFVIDKFPISRPNLTFSTLTVSNMSPEDSSIYLCSVVMTGAETQYFGPGTRLLVL.

In the case of this clonotype: The conserved final phenylalanine or tryptophan is absent from the CDR3, which likely points to a read error. The chain joins TRBV29-1 to TRBJ1-1; no clear D. The CDR3 extends over 11 amino acids. Germline CDR1 SQVTM, CDR2 ANQGSEA. This CDR3 is CSVEVNTEAFL. Written as DNA, the CDR3 is TGCAGCGTGGAAGTGAACACTGAAGCTTTCCTT.

This clonotype has just a few counts. The rearrangement links TRBV5-1 to TRBJ2-5; TRBD2 aligns across 10 bases. The germline V gene has CDR1 SGHRS and CDR2 YFSETQ. This CDR3 is built from 16 residues. V lost 3 bases and J lost 9; bases outside the gene matches: 14. The CDR3 region is CASSSGRLAGGAAQYF. DNA for the CDR3: TGCGCCAGCAGCTCGGGCAGACTAGCGGGTGGCGCGGCCCAGTACTTC.

The chain combines TRBV19 with TRBJ1-2; tentatively, D is TRBD1 (5 bases). V was clipped by 3 bases and J by 10 bases, with 12 bases between them. The CDR3 consists of 12 residues. CDR1 is LNHDA and CDR2 is SQIVND in the germline V gene (reference sequence). CDR3 DNA sequence: TGTGCCAGTAGTATGGGCGGTGGACACTACACCTTC. Encoded protein: CASSMGGGHYTF.

This clonotype was seen once. This chain connects TRBV30 to TRBJ1-6, with 11 positions matching TRBD1. The germline V gene encodes CDR1 GTSNPN and CDR2 SVGIG (reference sequence). The junction had 11 bases not matched to a gene; V was cut back by 2 bases and J by 11 bases. This CDR3 contains 16 residues. The CDR3 spells CAWSITGTGGNPPLHF. In DNA form, the CDR3 reads TGTGCCTGGAGTATCACCGGGACAGGGGGGAATCCACCCCTCCACTTT.

The chain uses TRBV15 and TRBJ1-5; D perhaps matches TRBD1 (5 bases). CDR1 is LNHNV and CDR2 is YYDKDF in the germline V gene (reference sequence). Trimming pared 8 bases from V and 3 bases from J, leaving 8 bases between. This CDR3 spans 12 amino acids. The CDR3 protein is CATAGYNQPQHF. CDR3 in DNA: TGTGCCACCGCAGGGTACAATCAGCCCCAGCATTTT.

Of note for this clonotype: This CDR3 is missing its conserved last phenylalanine or tryptophan, likely due to a read error. The gene calls are TRBV19 and TRBJ1-2; 9 bases are a match to TRBD1. Germline V gene lookup returns CDR1 LNHDA and CDR2 SQIVND (reference sequence). The junction had 5 bases not matched to a gene; V was cut back by 7 bases and J by 2 bases. The CDR3 covers 14 residues. Here the CDR3 reads CASTRTGDNYGYTL. For the CDR3, the DNA is TGTGCCAGTACCCGGACAGGGGACAACTATGGCTACACCCTC.

Only a few counts were recorded for this clonotype. Given a much more abundant clone one base away, this may be a read error. This sequence joins TRBV25-1 and TRBJ2-3; D unresolved. Germline V gene data show CDR1 as MGHDK and CDR2 as SYGVNS. The length of the CDR3 is 11 residues. CDR3 sequence: CAISETDTQYF. CDR3 sequence (DNA): TGTGCCATCAGTGAGACAGATACGCAGTATTTT. The full variable domain, in which reference TRBV25-1 and TRBJ2-3 provide the parts outside the CDR3, is EADIYQTPRYLVIGTGKKITLECSQTMGHDKMYWYQQDPGMELHLIHYSYGVNSTEKGDLSSESTVSRIRTEHFPLTLESARPSHTSQYLCAISETDTQYFGPGTRLTVL.

This clonotype was seen a handful of times. This chain links TRBV3-1 with TRBJ2-5; TRBD2 matches 11 bases. CDR1 and CDR2 from the germline V gene are LGHDT and YNNKEL (reference sequence). The CDR3 totals 18 residues. The trim removed 0 bases at V and 4 bases at J, leaving 10 bases unmatched. The CDR3: CASSQEGGLAEPGETQYF. In DNA, the CDR3 is TGTGCCAGCAGCCAAGAAGGGGGACTAGCGGAGCCGGGAGAGACCCAGTACTTC.

This clonotype has a count of ten or more. This chain joins TRBV7-6 and TRBJ2-7, with 10 bases matching TRBD2. Germline values: CDR1 SGHVS, CDR2 FNYEAQ. The CDR3 covers 19 residues. Unmatched junction bases numbered 11, after V lost 0 bases and J lost 0 bases. This chain's CDR3 is CASSLAGIAGGESSYEQYF. The CDR3 DNA is TGTGCCAGCAGCTTAGCGGGGATAGCGGGGGGCGAGAGCTCCTACGAGCAGTACTTC.

In its sample, this clonotype was seen once. The chain couples TRBV5-5 to TRBJ1-6; D remains unclear. Germline lookup yields CDR1 SGHKS and CDR2 YYEKEE (reference sequence). Trimming left V 0 bases short and J 11 bases short, with 12 bases between. The CDR3 loop spans 14 amino acids. CDR3 sequence: CASSLVGPNTPLHF. CDR3 nucleotide sequence: TGTGCCAGCAGCTTGGTCGGGCCTAACACACCCCTCCACTTT.

The rearrangement joins TRBV19 to TRBJ1-1; D possibly corresponds to TRBD1 (6 bases). CDR1 LNHDA and CDR2 SQIVND come from the germline V gene (reference sequence). V lost 2 bases, J lost 6 bases, and 13 bases lay in between. The CDR3 is 14 residues long. The chain's CDR3 is CASSIFAGAPEAFF. Written as DNA, the CDR3 is TGTGCCAGTAGTATATTTGCAGGGGCCCCTGAAGCTTTCTTT.

The CDR3 nucleotides read TGTGCCAGCAGTGCCCTAGCGGGGAGGTACACAGATACGCAGTATTTT. The encoded protein is CASSALAGRYTDTQYF. The J gene is TRBJ2-3, the V gene TRBV25-1, with 9 bases lining up with TRBD2. The ends lost 4 bases at V and 2 bases at J; junction bases unmatched: 7. Per germline, CDR1 MGHDK and CDR2 SYGVNS. The CDR3 extends over 16 amino acids.

There are many counts of this clonotype. This rearrangement joins TRBV25-1 to TRBJ2-3; 8 bases fit TRBD2. The CDR3 sequence is 15 residues long. With 5 bases clipped from V and 6 bases from J, the junction kept 10 bases outside the gene matches. CDR1 is MGHDK, CDR2 SYGVNS, per germline. CDR3: CASSLVGGGADTQYF. CDR3 bases: TGTGCCAGCAGTTTGGTCGGGGGGGGAGCTGATACGCAGTATTTT.

This rearrangement joins TRBV12-3 or TRBV12-4 to TRBJ2-7; the D gene is possibly TRBD1 (5 bases). Trimming took off 7 bases at V and 4 bases at J, with 17 bases between the two ends. The CDR3 has 14 residues. CDR3 loop: CASTKQVPTYEQYF. As DNA, the CDR3 is TGTGCCAGCACCAAACAGGTTCCCACTTACGAGCAGTACTTC.

The rearrangement joins TRBV20-1 to TRBJ1-1, with a weak D call TRBD1 (5 bases). CDR1 is DFQATT, CDR2 SNEGSKA, per germline (reference sequence). Deletions cut 1 base from V and 0 bases from J, with 12 bases between. This CDR3 is 15 amino acids long. The CDR3 region is CSARADRDLNTEAFF. The CDR3, as DNA: TGCAGTGCTAGAGCGGATAGGGACCTGAACACTGAAGCTTTCTTT.

This clonotype has at least ten counts. In DNA form, the CDR3 reads TGTGCCAGTAGTATTATGGCCGCTATGAACACTGAAGCTTTCTTT. This codes for CASSIMAAMNTEAFF. The genes are TRBV19 and TRBJ1-1, with D hard to call. Trimming took off 3 bases at V and 0 bases at J, with 11 bases between the two ends. Germline CDR1 reads LNHDA; CDR2 reads SQIVND (reference sequence). The CDR3 length is 15 residues.